This T cell receptor beta chain was sequenced during a study of blood T cell repertoires in COVID-19 (dated by TCRdb to the early 2020s). Looking at the study overall: Collaborator samples came from the United States, Italy and Spain and covered acute and convalescent phases of COVID-19. The material from the prospective study consisted of cDNA or gDNA derived from T cells, B-cell-depleted T cells, or PBMCs. Deeply sampled blood TCRbeta repertoires from subjects exposed to, actively infected with, or recovered from COVID-19 were included in the dataset. The repertoires were released in a freely available public database intended as a resource for research on the immune response to SARS-CoV-2. The samples were drawn from the first 160 participants of the ongoing ImmuneRACE study and from roughly 1,300 subjects provided by 6 global collaborators. Nearly every sample came with metadata listing a de-identified subject ID, COVID-19 status, age in years and sex. Where available, HLA class I and class II types were taken from metadata supplied by the sample provider and were not determined by assay-based typing. General findings and caveats noted by the study authors: The quantity of clinical and demographic metadata differed by source and by participant and was supplied without curation.

Spanning cysteine to phenylalanine, the CDR3 consists of 16 amino acids. Just CDR3 DNA is preserved here, 48 bases in frame from base 1. V loses 5 bases at its end and J loses 3 bases; junction bases beyond the gene matches: 13. CDR1 and CDR2, looked up from the germline V gene, are SGHTA and FQGNSA. As for this clone: The specificity of this receptor is unknown. No much larger clonotype is one base removed from it; base qualities were not supplied.

Participants in the prospective study were aged about 18 to 95 years, lived in more than 20 United States geographic areas, and enrolled through a virtual design. To assign participants to cohorts, the prospective study relied on clinical history that participants themselves reported in a screening survey and a study questionnaire. Each participant in the prospective study had whole blood, serum and a nasopharyngeal or oropharyngeal swab collected by mobile phlebotomists. Participants in the prospective study had the option to provide additional blood draws and questionnaires over an approximately 2-month period. Blood samples from the prospective study were shipped frozen or at room temperature prior to DNA extraction. The immunoSEQ Assay, a bias-controlled multiplex PCR, was used to amplify TCRbeta CDR3 regions from genomic DNA. Under the source paper's analysis protocol: The number of nucleated cells in each sample was estimated by amplification of reference gene primers within the assay. Sequence reads were collapsed and filtered to measure the absolute abundance of every unique TCRbeta CDR3 rearrangement. Productive Simpson clonality was computed per sample as the square root of Simpson's diversity index over productive rearrangements. TCRdb stores this immuneACCESS table with in-frame sequences only. Part of the clones is absent; in the studies checked, under half of the shortfall reflects unresolved V genes, and no reason is known for the rest. The DNA was the basis for D and trimming; V, J and clone size are from that table. This sample comprises some 270,000 clones, 90% of them detected only once. Together, the top ten hold roughly 4.3% of the sample.

The sequence is built from TRBV7-2 and TRBJ2-7, and 7 bases in between align with TRBD2. Sequencing used PBMCs or T cells enriched from blood (not recorded which). The sequence derives from a woman aged 25-40 years with acute COVID-19. The CDR3 protein: CASSPLGAGTNYEQYF. The nucleotide sequence is TGTGCCAGCAGCCCACTAGGGGCGGGGACTAACTACGAGCAGTACTTC.